This T cell receptor (beta chain) appears in the sequencing data of a study of graft-versus-host responses after intestinal transplantation. About the study: Isolated intestinal, liver-intestinal, or multivisceral transplants were what recipients had. Anti-thymocyte globulin was used for induction in all recipients, who then took tacrolimus and steroids for roughly three years.

V lost 6 bases and J 9 bases, leaving 9 bases between the germline ends. The CDR3 has 11 residues. Germline assignment: CDR1 MNHEY and CDR2 SVGAGI. Assay: immunoSEQ multiplex PCR; the TCRdb copy retains only in-frame clones and omits some. This sample has roughly 1,500 clones, with about 92% found just once. In the case of this clone: Its target is unknown.

Whole-study results and caveats: Peak GvH clone levels in circulation were associated with early post-transplant HvG declines. GvH clones occurred in recipient marrow; some first appeared in ileum or blood.

The TCR sequence derives from a human patient who received an intestinal transplant, so some T cells may come from the graft donor. Sample: PBMCs, taken 8 days after intestinal transplant. This chain links TRBV6-5 with TRBJ2-1; D ambiguous. Here the CDR3 DNA reads TGTGCCAGCAGCGTCTTGGGTGAGCAGTTCTTC. As protein: CASSVLGEQFF.